This T cell receptor (beta chain) was sequenced during a study of CXCR3-negative and CXCR3-positive naive CD8 T cells. CDR1 and CDR2 from the germline V gene are LNHNV and YYDKDF (reference sequence). This CDR3 is 14 amino acids long. Preparation of TRB cDNA libraries relied on 5' RACE carrying UMI labels. TCRdb re-called the 5' RACE reads; every CDR3 protein appears as one record, without DNA. This table lists approximately 56,000 distinct CDR3 sequences. To note about this clonotype: What it binds is unknown.

Study findings and constraints: Both naive subsets, CXCR3-negative and CXCR3-positive, displayed similar TRBV-TRBJ usage, unlike memory cells. Comparably high diversity was seen in both naive subsets, and much lower diversity in memory CD8+ cells. Naive subsets did not differ in surface CD5, and TRB CDR3 properties served to infer TCR strength. The level of CXCR3 expression partially decreased after cryopreservation; the majority of assays used fresh PBMCs.

V gene TRBV15 combines with J gene TRBJ1-3; there is no DNA to check the TCRdb D call of TRBD1. This clonotype was obtained from a human donor in good health. Some clones in this sample may be carry-over from other donors' samples. Sequenced material: memory CD8+ T cells from blood. The CDR3 here is CATSMGQVGNTIYF.